Listed below are T cell receptor beta chains from one sample, sequenced in a study of response to subunit inactivated influenza vaccine. One entry per CDR3 protein results from TCRdb running MiXCR on the RT-PCR reads. The data show about 620,000 distinct CDR3 sequences, approximately 10% seen once. These same records also appear under a second study, on T cells expressing NK-cell markers.

The sample was PBMCs from blood, taken on the day of vaccination. The receptors were gathered from a man in his fifties who received an inactivated influenza vaccine. The CDR3 runs from the conserved cysteine through the conserved F or W. D genes are given only for firm matches. Clone size appears in some rows only: once, few, many, or a class for an expanded clone.

size: few; V: TRBV28; D: NA; J: TRBJ2-7; CDR3: CASSTHTYEQYF; DNA: TGTGCCAGCAGTACTCATACCTACGAGCAGTACTTC
size: few; V: TRBV6-1; D: TRBD2; J: TRBJ2-1; CDR3: CASSSPRLAASYNEQFF; DNA: TGTGCCAGCAGCTCCCCACGACTAGCGGCATCCTACAATGAGCAGTTCTTC
size: NA; V: TRBV6-2/TRBV6-3; D: NA; J: TRBJ2-4; CDR3: CASRDGGPFIQYF; DNA: TGTGCCAGCAGGGACGGAGGGCCGTTCATTCAGTACTTC
size: NA; V: TRBV29-1; D: NA; J: TRBJ1-5; CDR3: CSVGSGTSNQPQHF; DNA: TGCAGCGTTGGCTCCGGGACATCGAATCAGCCCCAGCATTTT
size: many; V: TRBV12-3/TRBV12-4; D: NA; J: TRBJ1-2; CDR3: CASSPPRAAYGYTF; DNA: TGTGCCAGCAGCCCTCCCAGGGCCGCCTATGGCTACACCTTC
size: NA; V: TRBV7-2; D: NA; J: TRBJ1-2; CDR3: CASSWRAEYGYTF; DNA: TGTGCCAGCAGCTGGCGTGCCGAATATGGCTACACCTTC
size: few; V: TRBV10-3; D: TRBD1; J: TRBJ2-3; CDR3: CAISVGQGAAVGTDTQYF; DNA: TGTGCCATCAGTGTGGGGCAGGGGGCGGCTGTAGGCACAGATACGCAGTATTTT
size: few; V: TRBV30; D: NA; J: TRBJ2-6; CDR3: CAWNWAGANVLTF; DNA: TGTGCCTGGAATTGGGCTGGGGCCAACGTCCTGACTTTC
size: few; V: TRBV20-1; D: NA; J: TRBJ2-7; CDR3: CSARDWGRYEQYF; DNA: TGCAGTGCTAGAGATTGGGGGCGCTACGAGCAGTACTTC
size: few; V: TRBV28; D: TRBD1; J: TRBJ1-6; CDR3: CASSFGRGRVDNSPLHF; DNA: TGTGCCAGCAGTTTCGGCAGGGGGCGTGTAGATAATTCACCCCTCCACTTT
size: many; V: TRBV6-2/TRBV6-3; D: TRBD1; J: TRBJ2-5; CDR3: CASSTLGQGNQETQYF; DNA: TGTGCCAGCAGTACCCTCGGACAGGGGAACCAAGAGACCCAGTACTTC
size: NA; V: TRBV4-3; D: TRBD2; J: TRBJ2-1; CDR3: CASSQRLAGGYNEQFF; DNA: TGCGCCAGCAGCCAACGACTAGCGGGAGGGTACAATGAGCAGTTCTTC
size: many; V: TRBV7-9; D: NA; J: TRBJ2-1; CDR3: CASSSGYEQFF; DNA: TGTGCCAGCAGCTCTGGGTATGAGCAGTTCTTC
size: NA; V: TRBV28; D: NA; J: TRBJ2-3; CDR3: CASSHPTRGYTDTQYF; DNA: TGTGCCAGCAGTCACCCGACTAGGGGGTACACAGATACGCAGTATTTT
size: few; V: TRBV30; D: NA; J: TRBJ1-2; CDR3: CAWSKTVHGYTF; DNA: TGTGCCTGGAGTAAGACAGTCCATGGCTACACCTTC
size: NA; V: TRBV3-1; D: TRBD2; J: TRBJ2-5; CDR3: CASSHPGLAGDGTQYF; DNA: TGTGCCAGCAGCCATCCTGGACTAGCGGGAGACGGGACCCAGTACTTC
size: few; V: TRBV19; D: TRBD1; J: TRBJ2-4; CDR3: CASGRDRGNIQYF; DNA: TGTGCCAGTGGCCGGGACAGGGGCAACATTCAGTACTTC
size: many; V: TRBV11-2; D: NA; J: TRBJ1-2; CDR3: CAAGAGINYGYTF; DNA: TGTGCCGCAGGGGCAGGGATCAACTATGGCTACACCTTC
size: NA; V: TRBV20-1; D: TRBD2; J: TRBJ2-1; CDR3: CSARVLAGEAYNEQFF; DNA: TGCAGTGCTAGAGTACTAGCGGGAGAGGCGTACAATGAGCAGTTCTTC
size: NA; V: TRBV7-8; D: TRBD2; J: TRBJ2-7; CDR3: CASSLLGRVDYEQYF; DNA: TGTGCCAGCAGCCTCCTGGGGAGGGTGGATTACGAGCAGTACTTC
size: NA; V: TRBV4-1; D: NA; J: TRBJ2-7; CDR3: CASSQDQDLYEQYF; DNA: TGCGCCAGCAGCCAAGATCAGGATCTCTACGAGCAGTACTTC
size: few; V: TRBV3-1; D: TRBD2; J: TRBJ2-7; CDR3: CASSQDYGTSGGPRDEQYF; DNA: TGTGCCAGCAGCCAGGACTACGGGACTAGCGGGGGGCCCCGAGACGAGCAGTACTTC
size: NA; V: TRBV7-2; D: NA; J: TRBJ1-2; CDR3: CASSFQVVSNGYTF; DNA: TGTGCCAGCAGCTTCCAGGTAGTGTCGAATGGCTACACCTTC
size: NA; V: TRBV5-5; D: NA; J: TRBJ1-4; CDR3: CASSLGTMGVTNEKLFF; DNA: TGTGCCAGCAGCTTGGGTACTATGGGAGTGACTAATGAAAAACTGTTTTTT
size: once; V: TRBV11-2; D: NA; J: TRBJ2-7; CDR3: CASSFLRLGGTYEQYF; DNA: TGTGCCAGCAGCTTTCTACGCTTAGGTGGCACCTACGAGCAGTACTTC
size: few; V: TRBV7-2; D: NA; J: TRBJ2-4; CDR3: CASSLAGNGIQYF; DNA: TGTGCCAGCAGCTTAGCAGGGAACGGCATTCAGTACTTC
size: NA; V: TRBV9; D: TRBD2; J: TRBJ2-1; CDR3: CASSPRTRKNEQFF; DNA: TGTGCCAGCAGCCCGAGGACTAGAAAAAATGAGCAGTTCTTC
size: few; V: TRBV5-1; D: NA; J: TRBJ1-5; CDR3: CASSLGQHSNQPQHF; DNA: TGCGCCAGCAGCCTAGGACAGCATAGCAATCAGCCCCAGCATTTT
size: NA; V: TRBV15; D: TRBD2; J: TRBJ2-1; CDR3: CATSRGLGLAESNEQFF; DNA: TGTGCCACCAGCAGAGGGTTGGGACTAGCGGAGTCAAATGAGCAGTTCTTC
size: NA; V: TRBV6-5; D: NA; J: TRBJ2-1; CDR3: CASTFGREQFF; DNA: TGTGCCAGCACTTTCGGGAGAGAGCAGTTCTTC
size: NA; V: TRBV19; D: TRBD1; J: TRBJ1-5; CDR3: CASSHTGVSNQPQHF; DNA: TGTGCCAGTAGTCACACAGGGGTTAGCAATCAGCCCCAGCATTTT
size: NA; V: TRBV20-1; D: NA; J: TRBJ2-1; CDR3: CSARGGLDEQFF; DNA: TGCAGTGCTAGAGGCGGCTTAGATGAGCAGTTCTTC
size: NA; V: TRBV20-1; D: NA; J: TRBJ1-6; CDR3: CSARDHRVDSPLHF; DNA: TGCAGTGCTAGAGATCACAGGGTTGATTCACCCCTCCACTTT
size: many; V: TRBV7-9; D: NA; J: TRBJ2-3; CDR3: CASSLDLNRDTQYF; DNA: TGTGCCAGCAGCTTAGACCTGAACAGGGATACGCAGTATTTT
size: few; V: TRBV12-3/TRBV12-4; D: NA; J: TRBJ2-1; CDR3: CASSLVGAHLYNEQFF; DNA: TGTGCCAGCAGTTTAGTAGGGGCCCATCTTTACAATGAGCAGTTCTTC
size: many; V: TRBV12-3/TRBV12-4; D: NA; J: TRBJ1-5; CDR3: CASSLAGDSNQPQHF; DNA: TGTGCCAGCAGTTTGGCGGGGGATAGCAATCAGCCCCAGCATTTT
size: many; V: TRBV10-3; D: NA; J: TRBJ1-2; CDR3: CAISHDNYGYTF; DNA: TGTGCCATCAGTCACGATAACTATGGCTACACCTTC
size: NA; V: TRBV19; D: TRBD2; J: TRBJ2-1; CDR3: CASSIRPSISGGGPYNEQFF; DNA: TGTGCCAGTAGTATTCGCCCCTCTATTAGCGGGGGGGGCCCGTACAATGAGCAGTTCTTC
size: NA; V: TRBV5-1; D: NA; J: TRBJ2-1; CDR3: CASSLPSNEQFF; DNA: TGCGCCAGCAGCTTGCCTAGCAATGAGCAGTTCTTC
size: NA; V: TRBV7-2; D: NA; J: TRBJ2-7; CDR3: CASSLGGLTASAYF; DNA: TGTGCCAGCAGCTTAGGAGGTTTGACGGCTAGCGCCTACTTC
size: few; V: TRBV12-3/TRBV12-4; D: NA; J: TRBJ1-5; CDR3: CASSLDGGYNQPQHF; DNA: TGTGCCAGCAGTTTAGACGGGGGGTACAATCAGCCCCAGCATTTT
size: NA; V: TRBV11-2; D: NA; J: TRBJ1-5; CDR3: CASSLDRIGVSNQPQHF; DNA: TGTGCCAGCAGCTTAGATCGGATTGGGGTTAGCAATCAGCCCCAGCATTTT
size: NA; V: TRBV18; D: TRBD1; J: TRBJ2-7; CDR3: CASSATGQGYEQYF; DNA: TGTGCCAGCTCAGCGACGGGACAGGGCTACGAGCAGTACTTC
size: few; V: TRBV7-8; D: NA; J: TRBJ2-7; CDR3: CASSTAGGIIHEQYF; DNA: TGTGCCAGCAGCACGGCCGGGGGTATTATCCACGAGCAGTACTTC
size: many; V: TRBV20-1; D: NA; J: TRBJ1-2; CDR3: CSAMAEVRHGYTF; DNA: TGCAGTGCTATGGCGGAGGTTCGACATGGCTACACCTTC
size: few; V: TRBV5-1; D: NA; J: TRBJ2-3; CDR3: CASSSDSLTDTQYF; DNA: TGCGCCAGCAGCTCGGACTCCCTCACAGATACGCAGTATTTT
size: many; V: TRBV12-3/TRBV12-4; D: NA; J: TRBJ1-2; CDR3: CASSPYGGERGYTF; DNA: TGTGCCAGCAGTCCCTACGGGGGAGAGAGAGGCTACACCTTC
size: NA; V: TRBV5-6; D: NA; J: TRBJ2-7; CDR3: CASSRTGTYYEQYF; DNA: TGTGCCAGCAGCAGGACCGGGACCTACTACGAGCAGTACTTC
size: few; V: TRBV16; D: NA; J: TRBJ2-7; CDR3: CASSQSGGGSYEQYF; DNA: TGTGCCAGCAGCCAATCGGGAGGGGGCAGTTACGAGCAGTACTTC
size: NA; V: TRBV12-3/TRBV12-4; D: TRBD1; J: TRBJ1-5; CDR3: CASSPSDRVSQPQHF; DNA: TGTGCCAGCAGTCCCTCGGACAGGGTGAGCCAGCCCCAGCATTTT
size: few; V: TRBV5-1; D: TRBD2; J: TRBJ2-1; CDR3: CASSLARAGGGSYNEQFF; DNA: TGCGCCAGCAGCTTGGCGAGGGCGGGAGGGGGCTCCTACAATGAGCAGTTCTTC
size: few; V: TRBV7-2; D: NA; J: TRBJ2-5; CDR3: CASSLNSVVTQYF; DNA: TGTGCCAGCAGCTTAAACTCGGTGGTGACCCAGTACTTC
size: NA; V: TRBV20-1; D: TRBD2; J: TRBJ2-7; CDR3: CSAKSGSSYEQYF; DNA: TGCAGTGCAAAAAGCGGGAGCTCCTACGAGCAGTACTTC
size: many; V: TRBV29-1; D: TRBD1; J: TRBJ2-1; CDR3: CSSGGAYNEQFF; DNA: TGCAGCTCAGGGGGCGCCTACAATGAGCAGTTCTTC